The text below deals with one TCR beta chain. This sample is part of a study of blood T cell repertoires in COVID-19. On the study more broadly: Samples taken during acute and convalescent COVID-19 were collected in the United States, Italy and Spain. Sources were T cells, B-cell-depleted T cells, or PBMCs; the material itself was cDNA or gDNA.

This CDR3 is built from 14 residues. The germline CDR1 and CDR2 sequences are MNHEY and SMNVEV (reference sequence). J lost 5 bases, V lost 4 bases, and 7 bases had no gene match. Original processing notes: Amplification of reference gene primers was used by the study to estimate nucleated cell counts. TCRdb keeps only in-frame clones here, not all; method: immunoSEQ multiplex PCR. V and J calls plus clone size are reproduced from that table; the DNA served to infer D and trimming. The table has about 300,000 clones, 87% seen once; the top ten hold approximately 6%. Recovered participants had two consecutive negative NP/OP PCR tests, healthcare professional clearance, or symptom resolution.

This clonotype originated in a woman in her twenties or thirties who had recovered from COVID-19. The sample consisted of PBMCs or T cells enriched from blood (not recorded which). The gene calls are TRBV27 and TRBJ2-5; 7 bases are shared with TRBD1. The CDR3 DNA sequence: TGTGCCAGCAGTTCCCGACAGGGAGTGGAGACCCAGTACTTC. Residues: CASSSRQGVETQYF.